The clone carrying this T cell receptor beta chain occurred many times. The antigen remains unidentified. TCRdb re-analysed the 5' RACE reads in MiXCR, keeping a single row per CDR3 protein. Altogether 300,000 to 400,000 distinct CDR3 sequences are present, almost 4% being singletons, with the ten largest covering 20% to 25%. This sample stems from a study of T cells after yellow fever vaccination. Notes on the study in general: Most clones from primary vaccination were detected again post-booster (roughly 95% CD4, about 88% CD8).

Germline V lookup: CDR1 MNHEY, CDR2 SVGAGI. Trimming shortened V by 5 bases and J by 3 bases, and 8 bases separated the two germline ends. The CDR3 covers 13 residues. This sequence was found in a man aged 18 to 29 who received the YFV17D yellow fever vaccine. The chain employs TRBV6-5 and TRBJ1-5; D uncertain. The specimen comprised PBMCs, sampled 5 days after the yellow fever booster vaccination. CDR3 nucleotide sequence: TGTGCCAGCAGTATTACGGCCAATCAGCCCCAGCATTTT. This sequence encodes CASSITANQPQHF.